This entry lists 26 T cell receptor beta chains sequenced from one sample in a study of graft-versus-host responses after intestinal transplantation. Their specific antigens are unknown. Clones were read by immunoSEQ multiplex PCR, and TCRdb kept only the in-frame ones, dropping some. This table holds around 64,000 clones, almost 95% found once. The source was unstimulated CD4+ T cells sorted from spleen or lymph node cells, collected before transplant. The source of these receptors is a human donor who was the organ donor for an intestinal transplant.

The V call is TRBV5-4, the J call TRBJ1-1; possibly TRBD1 for D (6 bases). Per germline, CDR1 SGHNT and CDR2 YYREEE (reference sequence). The CDR3 has 16 amino acids. V lost 0 bases to trimming and J lost 1 base, with 13 bases between them. The CDR3 region is CASSLAPGAQNTEAFF. CDR3 sequence (DNA): TGTGCCAGCAGCTTGGCCCCAGGGGCGCAGAACACTGAAGCTTTCTTT. The full variable domain, rest sourced from reference TRBV5-4 and TRBJ1-1, is ETGVTQSPTHLIKTRGQQVTLRCSSQSGHNTVSWYQQALGQGPQFIFQYYREEENGRGNFPPRFSGLQFPNYSSELNVNALELDDSALYLCASSLAPGAQNTEAFFGQGTRLTVV.

V and J are TRBV27 and TRBJ2-5, with 7 bases fitting TRBD2. The last part of the DNA fits TRBJ2-7 better; the J call may be wrong. Germline CDR1 reads MNHEY; CDR2 reads SMNVEV (reference sequence). CDR3 length equals 14 residues. The CDR3 DNA reads TGTGCCAGCAGTACAGAGCGGGGCTCCTACGAGCAGTACTTC. Its translation: CASSTERGSYEQYF.

The chain links TRBV6-4 to TRBJ2-7, with 8 bases that match TRBD1. The ends lost 2 bases at V and 3 bases at J; junction bases unmatched: 12. This CDR3 comprises 17 residues. Germline-derived CDR1 and CDR2 are MRHNA and SNTAGT. The CDR3 spells CASSDGPAGGLGYEQYF. As DNA, the CDR3 is TGTGCCAGCAGTGACGGCCCCGCAGGGGGCTTGGGCTACGAGCAGTACTTC.

The chain employs TRBV5-1 and TRBJ2-3; 12 bases align to TRBD1. Germline lookup yields CDR1 SGHRS and CDR2 YFSETQ. This CDR3 contains 14 residues. Trimming took 4 bases from V and 12 from J; bases not matched to a gene: 9. The CDR3 loop is CASSPNRDRGLQYF. The CDR3 DNA reads TGCGCCAGCAGCCCCAACCGGGACAGGGGGCTTCAGTATTTT.

This chain uses TRBV28 with TRBJ2-7, with a possible D match to TRBD1 (6 bases). Germline V gives CDR1 MDHEN, CDR2 SYDVKM. This CDR3 has 16 amino acids. V lost 2 bases, J lost 6 bases, and 20 bases lay in between. The CDR3 spells CASSLQGPLLGTEQYF. The CDR3 DNA is TGTGCCAGCAGTTTACAGGGGCCGTTGTTAGGAACCGAGCAGTACTTC.

V is TRBV19 and J is TRBJ2-2; weak D call: TRBD2 (5 bases). V gave up 5 bases and J gave up 5 bases, with 12 bases separating them. This CDR3 is built from 14 residues. Germline values: CDR1 LNHDA, CDR2 SQIVND (reference sequence). This CDR3 is CASSVRPGTGELFF. CDR3 nucleotide sequence: TGTGCCAGTAGTGTCAGACCGGGAACCGGGGAGCTGTTTTTT.

The chain joins TRBV10-3 to TRBJ2-7; 8 nucleotides align to TRBD2. Germline V lookup: CDR1 ENHRY, CDR2 SYGVKD. This CDR3 contains 16 residues. The V and J ends lost 5 bases and 4 bases, in that order; junction bases with no gene match: 13. CDR3 loop: CAISPGGGLESYEQYF. DNA of the CDR3: TGTGCCATCAGTCCTGGGGGGGGACTAGAATCATACGAGCAGTACTTC.

The chain carries TRBV27 and TRBJ1-6; possible D gene TRBD1, 6 bases. Trimming shortened V by 9 bases and J by 14 bases, and 20 bases separated the two germline ends. The CDR3 is 13 amino acids. Germline CDR1 MNHEY, CDR2 SMNVEV (reference sequence). The CDR3 loop reads CASGRGYQGTLHF. The CDR3 DNA reads TGTGCCAGTGGACGGGGATATCAGGGGACCCTCCACTTT.

The chain uses TRBV7-3 and TRBJ2-2, with D tentatively TRBD1 (7 bases). The V gene's germline CDR1 is SGHTA and CDR2 FQGTGA. Trimming shortened V by 5 bases and J by 7 bases, and 17 bases separated the two germline ends. This CDR3 contains 15 residues. CDR3 protein: CASSEDRAGSGELFF. The DNA of the CDR3 is TGTGCCAGCAGCGAAGACAGGGCGGGAAGCGGGGAGCTGTTTTTT.

The V gene is TRBV6-4, the J gene TRBJ2-7; D possibly corresponds to TRBD1 (6 bases). Germline V gene sequence: CDR1 MRHNA, CDR2 SNTAGT. V was cut by 4 bases and J by 3 bases, with 22 bases left in between. The CDR3 runs 17 residues. The CDR3 DNA sequence: TGTGCCAGCAGTGGCCCGGGACATTCCCGTAGTGACTACGAGCAGTACTTC. Protein product: CASSGPGHSRSDYEQYF.

The chain employs TRBV5-4 and TRBJ1-6; D is unresolved. Germline lookup yields CDR1 SGHNT and CDR2 YYREEE (reference sequence). This CDR3 spans 16 amino acids. V gave up 0 bases and J gave up 7 bases, with 14 bases separating them. The DNA for the CDR3 is TGTGCCAGCAGCTTGGGGACTAGCCGTGAGAATTCACCCCTCCACTTT. Translated: CASSLGTSRENSPLHF.

This chain joins TRBV7-2 and TRBJ2-7, with 10 bases identical to TRBD2. The CDR3 has 17 residues. Germline V gene sequence: CDR1 SGHTA, CDR2 FQGNSA. V shed 5 bases, J shed 0 bases, and the junction held 10 bases outside the gene matches. The CDR3 sequence: CASSRSGGVSSSYEQYF. CDR3 DNA sequence: TGTGCCAGCAGCCGGAGCGGGGGGGTCTCGAGCTCCTACGAGCAGTACTTC. Variable domain in full (rest from reference TRBV7-2 and TRBJ2-7): GAGVSQSPSNKVTEKGKDVELRCDPISGHTALYWYRQSLGQGLEFLIYFQGNSAPDKSGLPSDRFSAERTGGSVSTLTIQRTQQEDSAVYLCASSRSGGVSSSYEQYFGPGTRLTVT.

The sample holds one count of this clone. The chain has TRBV15 and TRBJ1-2; 7 bases map to TRBD1. CDR3 size: 14 residues. V was pared by 4 bases and J by 4 bases, with 6 bases of the junction left unmatched. CDR1 and CDR2 (germline): LNHNV, YYDKDF (reference sequence). The CDR3: CATSKSDRFYGYTF. The CDR3, as DNA: TGTGCCACCAGCAAATCGGACAGGTTCTATGGCTACACCTTC.

This chain joins TRBV6-6 and TRBJ2-5; the match to TRBD2 covers 7 bases. This CDR3 has 15 amino acids. Germline lookup yields CDR1 MNHNY and CDR2 SVGAGI (reference sequence). J gave up 5 bases and V 5 bases, and 11 bases lay outside the gene matches. The CDR3 DNA follows: TGTGCCAGCAGTCTTCCAGTGGGGGGAGGGGAGACCCAGTACTTC. Translation gives CASSLPVGGGETQYF.

The chain combines TRBV6-5 with TRBJ2-7; 9 bases are shared with TRBD2. This CDR3 contains 14 residues. J was trimmed by 6 bases and V by 4 bases; bases with no gene match: 7. From germline, CDR1 is MNHEY and CDR2 SVGAGI. CDR3 nucleotide sequence: TGTGCCAGCAGTTCCCGGGCTAGCGGGACCGAGCAGTACTTC. Its protein is CASSSRASGTEQYF.

This sequence joins TRBV7-9 and TRBJ2-7; 8 bases agree with TRBD1. There are 14 residues in the CDR3. Trimming cost V 5 bases and J 5 bases; bases outside gene matches: 8. Germline loops: CDR1 SEHNR, CDR2 FQNEAQ (reference sequence). The CDR3 here is CASSAGQGGDEQYF. In nucleotides, the CDR3 is TGTGCCAGCAGCGCCGGACAGGGCGGGGACGAGCAGTACTTC.

This rearrangement joins TRBV6-1 to TRBJ2-3; D not resolved. The V gene's germline CDR1 is MNHNS and CDR2 SASEGT. The CDR3 spans 16 residues. Trimming shortened V by 1 base and J by 0 bases, and 11 bases separated the two germline ends. The CDR3, as DNA: TGTGCCAGCAGTGAAGTTCCAGGTTCCAGCACAGATACGCAGTATTTT. This codes for CASSEVPGSSTDTQYF.

V gene TRBV6-5 combines with J gene TRBJ1-2; D is unclear. This CDR3 has 14 amino acids. Germline V CDR1 and CDR2: MNHEY, SVGAGI. Trimming cost V 4 bases and J 5 bases, with 14 bases left between them. The CDR3 bases are TGTGCCAGCAGTTCGACCAGACACCTTTATGGCTACACCTTC. This translates into CASSSTRHLYGYTF.

This chain links TRBV25-1 with TRBJ2-7; TRBD2 matches 13 bases. Unmatched junction bases numbered 7, after V lost 8 bases and J lost 3 bases. This CDR3 contains 15 residues. Per the germline V gene, CDR1 is MGHDK and CDR2 is SYGVNS. This chain's CDR3 is CASSGLAGANYEQYF. In nucleotides, the CDR3 is TGTGCCAGCTCCGGACTAGCGGGGGCCAACTACGAGCAGTACTTC.

The chain recombines TRBV18 with TRBJ1-2; perhaps TRBD1 as D (6 bases). Trimming left V 2 bases short and J 6 bases short, with 7 bases between. Germline V lookup: CDR1 KGHSH, CDR2 LQKENI. The CDR3 is made up of 12 amino acids. As DNA, the CDR3 is TGTGCCAGCTCACCAGGGGGCCATGGCTACACCTTC. Translated: CASSPGGHGYTF. The variable domain in full, completed from reference TRBV18 and TRBJ1-2, reads NAGVMQNPRHLVRRRGQEARLRCSPMKGHSHVYWYRQLPEEGLKFMVYLQKENIIDESGMPKERFSAEFPKEGPSILRIQQVVRGDSAAYFCASSPGGHGYTFGSGTRLTVV.

The genes are TRBV12-5 and TRBJ1-5; TRBD1 is a possible D gene (6 bases). Germline V gene data show CDR1 as LGHNT and CDR2 as FRNRAP. There are 17 residues in the CDR3. The germline V and J ends were trimmed by 1 base and 3 bases, with 16 bases remaining between them. Here the CDR3 reads CASGLGMGALINQPQHF. DNA for the CDR3: TGTGCTAGTGGTTTGGGTATGGGGGCCTTGATCAATCAGCCCCAGCATTTT.

The rearrangement uses TRBV9 and TRBJ2-3, with 7 positions matching TRBD2. V shed 4 bases, J shed 3 bases, and the junction held 8 bases outside the gene matches. This CDR3 spans 15 amino acids. Germline CDR1 is SGDLS and CDR2 is YYNGEE. For the CDR3, the DNA is TGTGCCAGCAGCCTCCCGGGACTAAAGACAGATACGCAGTATTTT. Its translation: CASSLPGLKTDTQYF.

The chain links TRBV7-6 to TRBJ2-7, with TRBD1 as a possible D gene (5 bases). Germline V CDR1 and CDR2: SGHVS, FNYEAQ. This CDR3 has 13 residues. Trimming shortened V by 4 bases and J by 4 bases, and 11 bases separated the two germline ends. DNA of the CDR3: TGTGCCAGCAGCTACAGACAGTCTTACGAGCAGTACTTC. Translated, it gives CASSYRQSYEQYF.

This chain connects TRBV6-4 to TRBJ2-3, with D possibly TRBD1 on 6 matching bases. This CDR3 is 15 amino acids long. The germline CDR1 and CDR2 sequences are MRHNA and SNTAGT. V lost 3 bases and J 3 bases, leaving 13 bases between the germline ends. This chain's CDR3 is CASSEMGARTDTQYF. As DNA, the CDR3 is TGTGCCAGCAGTGAAATGGGGGCTAGGACAGATACGCAGTATTTT.

V usage is TRBV7-3 and J usage is TRBJ2-7, with 9 bases fitting TRBD1. This CDR3 spans 13 amino acids. Germline CDR1 reads SGHTA; CDR2 reads FQGTGA. The V segment lost 3 bases and the J segment 4 bases; nucleotides outside the gene matches: 1. CDR3 bases: TGTGCCAGCAGCTTCGGACAGGGGTACGAGCAGTACTTC. Translated, it gives CASSFGQGYEQYF.

This chain links TRBV7-2 with TRBJ1-5; the D gene is possibly TRBD1 (5 bases). Trimming pared 1 base from V and 4 bases from J, leaving 11 bases between. CDR1 is SGHTA, CDR2 FQGNSA, per germline. The CDR3 is made up of 15 amino acids. This CDR3 reads CASSLVGGYNQPQHF. CDR3 nucleotide sequence: TGTGCCAGCAGCTTAGTGGGGGGGTATAATCAGCCCCAGCATTTT.